Listed here are 11 T cell receptor beta chains from one sample, sequenced in a study of shared clonotypes between healthy human individuals. Clones were read by immunoSEQ multiplex PCR, and TCRdb kept only the in-frame ones, dropping some. The sample shows roughly 2 million clones, approximately 96% of them seen only once. The sample taken for sequencing was naive CD4+ T cells sorted from blood. Subset reported: CD45RA+ positively selected. The receptors were sampled from a man aged 18 to 30 in good health.

The chain recombines TRBV5-1 with TRBJ1-3; 9 nucleotides match TRBD1. The CDR3 is 14 residues long. Germline values: CDR1 SGHRS, CDR2 YFSETQ. The V and J ends lost 4 bases and 3 bases, in that order; junction bases with no gene match: 2. The CDR3 loop is CASSGQGYGNTIYF. CDR3 coding DNA: TGCGCCAGCAGCGGACAGGGGTATGGAAACACCATATATTTT.

The rearrangement links TRBV7-2 to TRBJ2-3; 8 bases align to TRBD2. This CDR3 has 15 amino acids. CDR1 and CDR2 from the germline V gene are SGHTA and FQGNSA. After removal of 2 bases from V and 5 bases from J, the junction contained 6 bases not matched to a gene. The CDR3 loop is CASSLPVAGRDTQYF. CDR3 nucleotides: TGTGCCAGCAGCTTACCGGTAGCGGGGAGAGATACGCAGTATTTT.

The V and J genes are TRBV14 and TRBJ2-7; 7 bases line up with TRBD1. CDR3 size: 17 residues. J was trimmed by 0 bases and V by 2 bases; bases with no gene match: 10. Looked up from germline, CDR1 is SGHDN and CDR2 is FVKESK. CDR3 nucleotides: TGTGCCAGCAGCCAAATGGATGCTGGACAGGCCTCCTACGAGCAGTACTTC. It encodes CASSQMDAGQASYEQYF.

The DNA of the CDR3 is TGTGCCAGCAGCGGCGGAGGGGGCGGCACCTTGGACACTGAAGCTTTCTTT. It yields the protein CASSGGGGGTLDTEAFF. The chain links TRBV9 to TRBJ1-1; 7 nucleotides line up with TRBD1. The CDR3 has 17 amino acids. Trimming at V came to 3 bases and at J to 3 bases, leaving 14 bases not matched to a gene. The germline gives CDR1 SGDLS, CDR2 YYNGEE.

V is TRBV5-6 and J is TRBJ2-5; D remains ambiguous. Per germline, CDR1 SGHDT and CDR2 YYEEEE. The V end lost 0 bases, the J end lost 4 bases, and 10 bases lay between the germline ends. The CDR3 spans 14 residues. This CDR3 is CASSLVGILETQYF. The CDR3 nucleotides read TGTGCCAGCAGCTTGGTGGGGATTCTAGAGACCCAGTACTTC.

In the case of this clone: A junction boundary mismatches the germline segment, possibly from a read error. The chain joins TRBV7-7 to TRBJ2-2; D perhaps matches TRBD2 (7 bases). This CDR3 has 16 amino acids. CDR1 SSHAT and CDR2 FNYEAQ come from the germline V gene (reference sequence). The CDR3 DNA is TGTGCTAGCAGCTTAGTAGGGGGGGACTCCACCGGGGAGCTGTTTTTT. Translated, it gives CASSLVGGDSTGELFF. Full variable domain (rest looked up from reference TRBV7-7 and TRBJ2-2): GAGVSQSPRYKVTKRGQDVTLRCDPISSHATLYWYQQALGQGPEFLTYFNYEAQPDKSGLPSDRFSAERPEGSISTLTIQRTEQRDSAMYRCASSLVGGDSTGELFFGEGSRLTVL.

V and J are TRBV19 and TRBJ1-2; 7 nucleotides match TRBD1. Germline CDR1 and CDR2: LNHDA and SQIVND (reference sequence). The junction had 10 bases not matched to a gene; V was cut back by 4 bases and J by 8 bases. CDR3 length equals 14 residues. Written as DNA, the CDR3 is TGTGCCAGTAGTAAAGGGGGCCTCCCCTCGGGCTACACCTTC. Its protein is CASSKGGLPSGYTF.

The chain combines TRBV6-5 with TRBJ1-2, with 7 positions matching TRBD1. The CDR3 length is 14 residues. V dropped 0 bases and J dropped 9; count of bases not matched to a gene: 7. The germline V gene encodes CDR1 MNHEY and CDR2 SVGAGI. DNA of the CDR3: TGTGCCAGCAGTTACTCGGAACAGGGGCTAAGCTACACCTTC. It yields the protein CASSYSEQGLSYTF.

Only one count was recorded for this clone. The chain uses TRBV11-2 and TRBJ2-7; TRBD2 aligns across 12 bases. The V and J ends lost 4 bases and 2 bases, in that order; junction bases with no gene match: 3. CDR3 size: 15 residues. Germline V gene lookup returns CDR1 SGHAT and CDR2 FQNNGV. Written as DNA, the CDR3 is TGTGCCAGCAGCTCGACTAGCGGGGGAGCCTACGAGCAGTACTTC. It encodes CASSSTSGGAYEQYF. The full variable domain, with the rest looked up from reference TRBV11-2 and TRBJ2-7, is EAGVAQSPRYKIIEKRQSVAFWCNPISGHATLYWYQQILGQGPKLLIQFQNNGVVDDSQLPKDRFSAERLKGVDSTLKIQPAKLEDSAVYLCASSSTSGGAYEQYFGPGTRLTVT.

The CDR3 coding sequence is TGTGCCAGTACCCAAACGAACAGGGGAAGGACCGGGGAGCTGTTTTTT. Its protein product is CASTQTNRGRTGELFF. The J gene is TRBJ2-2, the V gene TRBV19, with 7 bases identical to TRBD1. The V segment lost 7 bases and the J segment 5 bases; nucleotides outside the gene matches: 13. Germline CDR1 reads LNHDA; CDR2 reads SQIVND (reference sequence). This CDR3 contains 16 residues. The full variable domain, with the rest looked up from reference TRBV19 and TRBJ2-2, is DGGITQSPKYLFRKEGQNVTLSCEQNLNHDAMYWYRQDPGQGLRLIYYSQIVNDFQKGDIAEGYSVSREKKESFPLTVTSAQKNPTAFYLCASTQTNRGRTGELFFGEGSRLTVL.

The rearrangement uses TRBV5-8 and TRBJ2-5; D is undetermined. CDR1 is SGHTS, CDR2 YDEGEE, per germline. This CDR3 has 16 amino acids. V lost 0 bases and J 0 bases, leaving 12 bases between the germline ends. The CDR3 bases are TGTGCCAGCAGCTTGGTAGGGTTTTGGGACCAAGAGACCCAGTACTTC. It translates to CASSLVGFWDQETQYF.